One and the same sample provided the 8 T cell receptor beta chains below, sequenced in a study of early T cells in non-severe SARS-CoV-2 infection. Using its own MiXCR run on the 5' RACE reads, TCRdb lists one record per CDR3 protein. The profile shows 55,000 to 75,000 distinct CDR3 sequences, about 8.4% of them singletons. The specimen was whole blood. Receptors were obtained from an adult who was a healthcare worker with PCR-confirmed SARS-CoV-2 infection or an uninfected control (not recorded which).

This sequence joins TRBV6-5 and TRBJ1-1, with D possibly TRBD1 on 5 matching bases. The V end was cut by 2 bases, the J end by 6 bases, with 10 bases between. The germline V gene encodes CDR1 MNHEY and CDR2 SVGAGI. The CDR3 is made up of 13 amino acids. In DNA form, the CDR3 reads TGTGCCAGCAGTTACGATACCAGGGCTGAAGCTTTCTTT. It specifies CASSYDTRAEAFF.

V usage is TRBV30 and J usage is TRBJ1-1; the D is unclear. CDR3 length equals 12 residues. Looked up from germline, CDR1 is GTSNPN and CDR2 is SVGIG (reference sequence). Trimming removed 3 bases at V and 3 bases at J, with 8 bases between. The CDR3 region is CAWRVADTEAFF. In DNA form, the CDR3 reads TGTGCCTGGAGAGTCGCAGACACTGAAGCTTTCTTT.

The sample holds a few counts of this clonotype. This chain links TRBV19 with TRBJ2-6; D unclear. The CDR3 totals 12 residues. Germline V gene data show CDR1 as LNHDA and CDR2 as SQIVND (reference sequence). V shed 10 bases and J shed 1 base, with 5 bases lying between them. CDR3 sequence: CATSSGANVLTF. The DNA of the CDR3 is TGTGCCACCTCGTCTGGGGCCAACGTCCTGACTTTC.

Ten or more counts support this clonotype. The chain has TRBV7-6 and TRBJ2-2, with D tentatively TRBD1 (5 bases). V shed 0 bases and J shed 4 bases, with 12 bases lying between them. Germline CDR1 is SGHVS and CDR2 is FNYEAQ. CDR3 length: 16 residues. The CDR3 sequence is CASSLATLTATGELFF. For the CDR3, the DNA is TGTGCCAGCAGCTTAGCAACCCTGACAGCCACCGGGGAGCTGTTTTTT.

There are a few counts of this clonotype. The CDR3 DNA reads TGTGCCAGCAGCCCTCGACAGGGGACTGAAGCTTTCTTT. This gives the protein CASSPRQGTEAFF. This rearrangement joins TRBV4-2 to TRBJ1-1; 8 bases are shared with TRBD1. CDR1 and CDR2 (germline): LGHNA, YNFKEQ. The CDR3 contains 13 residues. J was trimmed by 5 bases and V by 4 bases; bases with no gene match: 3.

The chain joins TRBV5-1 to TRBJ2-7, with 10 bases aligning to TRBD2. V lost 2 bases and J lost 3; bases outside the gene matches: 5. From germline, CDR1 is SGHRS and CDR2 YFSETQ. The CDR3 contains 15 residues. The CDR3 loop is CASSLTSGAYYEQYF. CDR3 in DNA: TGCGCCAGCAGCTTAACTAGCGGGGCCTACTACGAGCAGTACTTC.

The sample holds many counts of this clonotype. This chain connects TRBV7-9 to TRBJ2-1; D gene unclear. The CDR3 sequence is 15 residues long. Trimming cost V 4 bases and J 1 base, with 11 bases left between them. CDR1 SEHNR and CDR2 FQNEAQ come from the germline V gene (reference sequence). The CDR3 nucleotides read TGTGCCAGCAGCTCGAGCCTAGAATCCTACAATGAGCAGTTCTTC. This gives the protein CASSSSLESYNEQFF.

The rearrangement links TRBV3-1 to TRBJ2-2, with 14 bases lining up with TRBD2. The germline V gene has CDR1 LGHDT and CDR2 YNNKEL (reference sequence). The junction had 7 bases not matched to a gene; V was cut back by 1 base and J by 0 bases. The CDR3 length is 20 residues. The CDR3 nucleotides read TGTGCCAGCAGCCAAGTGGCCAGGACTAGCGGGAGGTCGAACACCGGGGAGCTGTTTTTT. Translated: CASSQVARTSGRSNTGELFF. Variable domain in full (rest from reference TRBV3-1 and TRBJ2-2): DTAVSQTPKYLVTQMGNDKSIKCEQNLGHDTMYWYKQDSKKFLKIMFSYNNKELIINETVPNRFSPKSPDKAHLNLHINSLELGDSAVYFCASSQVARTSGRSNTGELFFGEGSRLTVL.